The 4 T cell receptor beta chains listed next were all sequenced from one sample in a study of T cells in localized non-small cell lung cancer. Libraries were prepared by immunoSEQ multiplex PCR; TCRdb keeps only in-frame clonotypes and omits some of them. Of approximately 1,500 clones listed, around 34% are singletons. The sample here was normal lung tissue next to the tumor, taken before any cancer treatment. Source of these receptors: a woman aged 35 to 70 with stage I lung adenocarcinoma.

The rearrangement joins TRBV19 to TRBJ1-1; perhaps TRBD1 as D (5 bases). V was clipped by 0 bases and J by 0 bases, with 14 bases between them. The CDR3 extends over 17 amino acids. Germline-derived CDR1 and CDR2 are LNHDA and SQIVND (reference sequence). CDR3 DNA: TGTGCCAGTAGTATAGATCTGAGTACAGGTATGAACACTGAAGCTTTCTTT. It codes for CASSIDLSTGMNTEAFF.

Only a few counts were recorded for this clone. The CDR3 sequence is CASSRGATEAFF. CDR3 nucleotides: TGTGCCAGCAGTAGGGGGGCCACTGAAGCTTTCTTT. The rearrangement links TRBV9 to TRBJ1-1; weak D call: TRBD1 (6 bases). Germline assignment: CDR1 SGDLS and CDR2 YYNGEE. With 5 bases removed from V and 4 bases from J, the gap between germline ends came to 9 bases. The CDR3 is made up of 12 amino acids. Using reference TRBV9 and TRBJ1-1 for the parts outside the CDR3, the full variable domain is DSGVTQTPKHLITATGQRVTLRCSPRSGDLSVYWYQQSLDQGLQFLIQYYNGEERAKGNILERFSAQQFPDLHSELNLSSLELGDSALYFCASSRGATEAFFGQGTRLTVV.

In its sample, this clone ranks as medium-sized. The rearrangement links TRBV4-1 to TRBJ1-1; unclear D gene. V lost 0 bases, J lost 0 bases, and 11 bases lay in between. This CDR3 has 16 amino acids. Germline values: CDR1 MGHRA, CDR2 YSYEKL. CDR3 sequence (DNA): TGCGCCAGCAGCCAAGATCCGCCACCTATGAACACTGAAGCTTTCTTT. Residues: CASSQDPPPMNTEAFF.

This chain links TRBV28 with TRBJ1-5; D not resolved. V lost 7 bases to trimming and J lost 0 bases, with 16 bases between them. Germline V CDR1 and CDR2: MDHEN, SYDVKM. CDR3 length: 16 residues. The CDR3 here is CASTTGGRHSNQPQHF. CDR3 sequence (DNA): TGTGCCAGCACCACCGGAGGGCGGCATAGCAATCAGCCCCAGCATTTT.